The 32 T cell receptor beta chains below were found in one sample sequenced in a study of beta chain features in type 1 diabetes. All of the isolated RNA was reverse transcribed, so expressed TCRB transcripts were sequenced. The assay was immunoSEQ multiplex PCR, and TCRdb's table has in-frame clones only and misses some. The table shows under 250,000 clones, with around a quarter occurring only once. Sequenced: central memory CD4+ T cells from blood. These receptors all come from a young man in good health.

The chain carries TRBV19 and TRBJ1-2; no clear D gene. Trimming shortened V by 0 bases and J by 10 bases, and 12 bases separated the two germline ends. Per germline, CDR1 LNHDA and CDR2 SQIVND (reference sequence). This CDR3 comprises 13 residues. CDR3: CASSIDPGDPYTF. CDR3 in DNA: TGTGCCAGTAGTATAGATCCAGGAGACCCCTACACCTTC. Full variable domain (outside the CDR3, taken from reference TRBV19 and TRBJ1-2): DGGITQSPKYLFRKEGQNVTLSCEQNLNHDAMYWYRQDPGQGLRLIYYSQIVNDFQKGDIAEGYSVSREKKESFPLTVTSAQKNPTAFYLCASSIDPGDPYTFGSGTRLTVV.

This chain joins TRBV28 and TRBJ2-7, with 9 bases lining up with TRBD2. Germline V lookup: CDR1 MDHEN, CDR2 SYDVKM. The V and J ends lost 3 bases and 7 bases, in that order; junction bases with no gene match: 7. This CDR3 contains 14 residues. CDR3 in DNA: TGTGCCAGCAGTTTGGGACTAGCTCGAAGGGAGCAGTACTTC. Its protein product is CASSLGLARREQYF.

Only a few counts were recorded for this clone. This chain joins TRBV5-1 and TRBJ1-1; the D is unclear. Germline V gives CDR1 SGHRS, CDR2 YFSETQ. This CDR3 is 14 amino acids long. Trimming cost V 2 bases and J 4 bases, with 12 bases left between them. CDR3 region: CASSFQSMGTEAFF. The CDR3 DNA follows: TGCGCCAGCAGCTTCCAGAGTATGGGCACTGAAGCTTTCTTT. Together with reference TRBV5-1 and TRBJ1-1, the CDR3 gives the full variable domain: KAGVTQTPRYLIKTRGQQVTLSCSPISGHRSVSWYQQTPGQGLQFLFEYFSETQRNKGNFPGRFSGRQFSNSRSEMNVSTLELGDSALYLCASSFQSMGTEAFFGQGTRLTVV.

The sample holds a few counts of this clone. The chain uses TRBV28 and TRBJ2-7; 9 bases match TRBD2. The CDR3 covers 17 residues. With V trimmed by 4 bases and J by 0 bases, 10 bases remained unmatched. Germline V gives CDR1 MDHEN, CDR2 SYDVKM. The CDR3 DNA follows: TGTGCCAGCAGTTCTGTCTCTAGCGGGGCTTTCTCCTACGAGCAGTACTTC. Translated: CASSSVSSGAFSYEQYF. Looking up the rest from reference TRBV28 and TRBJ2-7 gives the full variable domain: DVKVTQSSRYLVKRTGEKVFLECVQDMDHENMFWYRQDPGLGLRLIYFSYDVKMKEKGDIPEGYSVSREKKERFSLILESASTNQTSMYLCASSSVSSGAFSYEQYFGPGTRLTVT.

This clone has at least ten counts. The chain is built from TRBV9 and TRBJ2-1; TRBD2 matches 14 bases. Trimming removed 4 bases from V and 9 bases from J; junction bases left unmatched: 6. Germline V gene lookup returns CDR1 SGDLS and CDR2 YYNGEE. This CDR3 spans 15 amino acids. CDR3 amino acids: CASSFGLAGGGEQFF. The CDR3 nucleotides are TGTGCCAGCAGCTTCGGACTAGCGGGAGGAGGTGAGCAGTTCTTC.

The chain couples TRBV6-6 to TRBJ2-6; D is uncertain. Germline CDR1 is MNHNY and CDR2 is SVGAGI (reference sequence). This CDR3 region has 11 residues. The V end was cut by 7 bases, the J end by 9 bases, with 7 bases between. CDR3 protein: CASNTFNVLTF. In DNA form, the CDR3 reads TGTGCCAGCAATACGTTCAACGTCCTGACTTTC.

This chain joins TRBV2 and TRBJ2-5; D possibly matches TRBD1 or TRBD2 (5 bases each). This CDR3 is 14 amino acids long. Germline V gene data show CDR1 as SNHLY and CDR2 as FYNNEI. Between the trimmed V and J ends, which lost 5 bases and 5 bases, there was a span of 15 bases. The chain's CDR3 is CASSTGPSSETQYF. The CDR3 DNA follows: TGTGCCAGCAGTACGGGACCGAGCTCTGAGACCCAGTACTTC. Using reference TRBV2 and TRBJ2-5 for the parts outside the CDR3, the full variable domain is EPEVTQTPSHQVTQMGQEVILRCVPISNHLYFYWYRQILGQKVEFLVSFYNNEISEKSEIFDDQFSVERPDGSNFTLKIRSTKLEDSAMYFCASSTGPSSETQYFGPGTRLLVL.

In the case of this clone: A much larger clone differs by one base, so this may be a read error. This specimen includes other DNA sequences encoding the same CDR3. This chain links TRBV14 with TRBJ2-5; D remains ambiguous. The CDR3 sequence is 12 residues long. V shed 0 bases and J shed 6 bases, with 5 bases lying between them. Germline-derived CDR1 and CDR2 are SGHDN and FVKESK. The CDR3, as DNA: TGTGCCAGCAGCCAAGACAGACAGACCCAGTACTTC. Translating gives CASSQDRQTQYF.

This rearrangement joins TRBV29-1 to TRBJ2-1; D unclear. This CDR3 is built from 12 residues. Deletions cut 4 bases from V and 5 bases from J, with 9 bases between. The V gene's germline CDR1 is SQVTM and CDR2 ANQGSEA. Written as DNA, the CDR3 is TGCAGCGTTGCCCAAGGGAACAATGAGCAGTTCTTC. Its translation: CSVAQGNNEQFF.

This clone turned up a few times. The chain recombines TRBV7-2 with TRBJ2-2, with D unresolved. CDR3 length: 16 residues. CDR1 SGHTA and CDR2 FQGNSA come from the germline V gene. Trimming removed 0 bases at V and 4 bases at J, with 12 bases between. CDR3 DNA: TGTGCCAGCAGCTTAGCTTGGTCACGAAGCACCGGGGAGCTGTTTTTT. The encoded protein is CASSLAWSRSTGELFF.

The rearrangement links TRBV2 to TRBJ1-5; 9 bases align to TRBD1. V trimming: 4 bases; J trimming: 4 bases; junction bases outside the gene matches: 5. CDR1 is SNHLY and CDR2 is FYNNEI in the germline V gene. This CDR3 has 15 amino acids. In DNA, the CDR3 is TGTGCCAGCAGTGCGGGGACAGGGAGAAATCAGCCCCAGCATTTT. Translation gives CASSAGTGRNQPQHF.

This rearrangement joins TRBV28 to TRBJ1-2, with D unclear. With 6 bases removed from V and 5 bases from J, the gap between germline ends came to 7 bases. CDR1 and CDR2 from the germline V gene are MDHEN and SYDVKM. CDR3 length: 11 residues. CDR3 amino acids: CASRTTYGYTF. In nucleotides, the CDR3 is TGTGCCAGCAGGACTACTTATGGCTACACCTTC.

This clone was counted a few times. The rearrangement uses TRBV5-4 and TRBJ2-5; 9 bases line up with TRBD2. The V segment lost 2 bases and the J segment 4 bases; nucleotides outside the gene matches: 6. Germline CDR1 is SGHNT and CDR2 is YYREEE (reference sequence). The CDR3 contains 15 residues. The CDR3 loop reads CASSFPAGGSETQYF. The CDR3 DNA sequence: TGTGCCAGCAGCTTTCCAGCGGGGGGTTCAGAGACCCAGTACTTC.

The chain uses TRBV15 and TRBJ1-6; D uncertain. Trimming pared 5 bases from V and 11 bases from J, leaving 19 bases between. Germline CDR1 and CDR2: LNHNV and YYDKDF (reference sequence). CDR3 length: 15 amino acids. Here the CDR3 DNA reads TGTGCCACCAGCCCCGCTGGTATAGGTTCTGCACCCCTCCACTTT. Its translation: CATSPAGIGSAPLHF.

The chain employs TRBV9 and TRBJ1-1, with D unclear. Between the trimmed V and J ends, which lost 2 bases and 5 bases, there was a span of 10 bases. The CDR3 covers 13 residues. Germline V gives CDR1 SGDLS, CDR2 YYNGEE. The CDR3 reads CASSVGGRTEAFF. In nucleotides, the CDR3 is TGTGCCAGCAGCGTGGGTGGTAGGACTGAAGCTTTCTTT.

This clone was seen a few times. This chain links TRBV7-9 with TRBJ2-5, with D perhaps matching TRBD2 (6 bases). V was cut by 5 bases and J by 9 bases, with 19 bases left in between. Germline CDR1 SEHNR, CDR2 FQNEAQ (reference sequence). This CDR3 is 14 amino acids long. The CDR3 DNA sequence: TGTGCCAGCAGCCCGAGCGGGCGCCAGCGGGCCCAGTACTTC. It yields the protein CASSPSGRQRAQYF. The full variable domain, in which reference TRBV7-9 and TRBJ2-5 provide the parts outside the CDR3, is DTGVSQNPRHKITKRGQNVTFRCDPISEHNRLYWYRQTLGQGPEFLTYFQNEAQLEKSRLLSDRFSAERPKGSFSTLEIQRTEQGDSAMYLCASSPSGRQRAQYFGPGTRLLVL.

The chain uses TRBV9 and TRBJ2-5, with 9 nucleotides matching TRBD2. Per germline, CDR1 SGDLS and CDR2 YYNGEE. Unmatched junction bases numbered 11, after V lost 4 bases and J lost 4 bases. The CDR3 is 16 amino acids. The CDR3 loop is CASSSSPGTSTETQYF. CDR3 nucleotide sequence: TGTGCCAGCAGCAGTAGTCCCGGGACTAGCACAGAGACCCAGTACTTC.

This chain links TRBV29-1 with TRBJ2-3; either TRBD1 or TRBD2 may supply D (6 bases each). Trimming pared 1 base from V and 5 bases from J, leaving 13 bases between. Germline lookup yields CDR1 SQVTM and CDR2 ANQGSEA. This CDR3 has 14 amino acids. CDR3 coding DNA: TGCAGCGTTGAAGGTCGGGGGCAGGTAGATACGCAGTATTTT. Residues: CSVEGRGQVDTQYF.

V gene TRBV10-1 combines with J gene TRBJ2-1; D might be TRBD2 (5 bases). This CDR3 comprises 14 residues. Germline assignment: CDR1 WNHNN and CDR2 SYGVQD (reference sequence). The germline V and J ends were trimmed by 8 bases and 9 bases, with 20 bases remaining between them. The CDR3 DNA reads as TGCGCCAGCCGGGCTTCCCATACTGGGAGTGAGCAGTTCTTC. It is translated as CASRASHTGSEQFF.

This clone appeared a few times. The chain joins TRBV28 to TRBJ1-5; a possible D gene is TRBD1 (6 bases). Germline lookup yields CDR1 MDHEN and CDR2 SYDVKM. The CDR3 length is 15 residues. V was cut by 6 bases and J by 3 bases, with 15 bases left in between. The CDR3 here is CASSQPTGLNQPQHF. Written as DNA, the CDR3 is TGTGCCAGCAGCCAACCGACAGGCCTCAATCAGCCCCAGCATTTT.

This chain links TRBV30 with TRBJ1-6; D remains unclear. Germline values: CDR1 GTSNPN, CDR2 SVGIG (reference sequence). The CDR3 runs to 12 residues. The V gene lost 1 base and the J gene lost 10 bases, with 8 bases spanning the gap. This CDR3 is CAWSDGVSPLHF. The CDR3 nucleotides are TGTGCCTGGAGTGATGGGGTCTCACCCCTCCACTTT. Supplemented by reference TRBV30 and TRBJ1-6, the full variable domain reads SQTIHQWPATLVQPVGSPLSLECTVEGTSNPNLYWYRQAAGRGLQLLFYSVGIGQISSEVPQNLSASRPQDRQFILSSKKLLLSDSGFYLCAWSDGVSPLHFGNGTRLTVT.

This clone was seen many times. The CDR3 spells CAWGGPSLVADTQYF. CDR3 nucleotides: TGTGCCTGGGGAGGACCATCGTTAGTGGCAGATACGCAGTATTTT. V usage is TRBV30 and J usage is TRBJ2-3; TRBD2 might be the D (5 bases). V gave up 5 bases and J gave up 4 bases, with 19 bases separating them. Germline V gene data show CDR1 as GTSNPN and CDR2 as SVGIG (reference sequence). CDR3 length equals 15 residues.

V and J are TRBV6-5 and TRBJ2-1, with 7 bases matching TRBD1. Trimming removed 5 bases from V and 2 bases from J; junction bases left unmatched: 3. Germline CDR1 MNHEY, CDR2 SVGAGI. CDR3 size: 14 residues. The CDR3 DNA reads TGTGCCAGCAGTCAAGGGACAGCCTACAATGAGCAGTTCTTC. Amino acid sequence: CASSQGTAYNEQFF.

This clone was counted only a few times. The chain employs TRBV29-1 and TRBJ2-3, with a possible D match to TRBD1 (6 bases). The CDR3 is made up of 13 amino acids. Trimming left V 5 bases short and J 3 bases short, with 12 bases between. CDR1 is SQVTM, CDR2 ANQGSEA, per germline. CDR3 protein: CSVLGTYTDTQYF. The DNA for the CDR3 is TGCAGCGTTCTGGGGACATATACAGATACGCAGTATTTT.

The J gene is TRBJ1-1, the V gene TRBV7-9; TRBD1 agrees at 7 bases. The CDR3 is 13 amino acids. Germline V gene lookup returns CDR1 SEHNR and CDR2 FQNEAQ (reference sequence). The V segment lost 6 bases and the J segment 5 bases; nucleotides outside the gene matches: 6. CDR3 in DNA: TGTGCCAGCAGGTCCCAGGGGGAAACTGAAGCTTTCTTT. Protein sequence: CASRSQGETEAFF.

The chain has TRBV30 and TRBJ2-4; no clear D gene. The germline V and J ends were trimmed by 5 bases and 2 bases, with 13 bases remaining between them. The length of the CDR3 is 14 residues. Germline CDR1 is GTSNPN and CDR2 is SVGIG (reference sequence). CDR3 coding DNA: TGTGCCTGGGCGGCCATGAGGACCAAAAACATTCAGTACTTC. It translates to CAWAAMRTKNIQYF.

The V and J genes are TRBV29-1 and TRBJ2-7; no reliable D call. The germline V gene has CDR1 SQVTM and CDR2 ANQGSEA. The CDR3 length is 12 residues. V was shortened by 4 bases and J by 5 bases, with 12 bases between the two germline ends. CDR3 in amino acids: CSVAPGGNEQYF. In DNA form, the CDR3 reads TGCAGCGTTGCCCCGGGTGGAAACGAGCAGTACTTC.

This chain connects TRBV29-1 to TRBJ2-7; D is undetermined. There are 13 residues in the CDR3. V was shortened by 3 bases and J by 2 bases, with 11 bases between the two germline ends. Germline V gene lookup returns CDR1 SQVTM and CDR2 ANQGSEA. CDR3 coding DNA: TGCAGCGTTGAGGACGACCGCACCTACGAGCAGTACTTC. Translation: CSVEDDRTYEQYF.

This clone was seen more than once but under ten times. The chain is built from TRBV7-2 and TRBJ2-5; D gene ambiguous. CDR1 is SGHTA, CDR2 FQGNSA, per germline. V lost 1 base and J 4 bases, leaving 10 bases between the germline ends. The CDR3 is made up of 14 amino acids. CDR3 in amino acids: CASSLGHSAETQYF. CDR3 bases: TGTGCCAGCAGCTTAGGGCACTCCGCAGAGACCCAGTACTTC.

This chain connects TRBV2 to TRBJ2-2; D remains unclear. Trimming took off 0 bases at V and 4 bases at J, with 9 bases between the two ends. In germline, CDR1 is SNHLY, CDR2 FYNNEI. The CDR3 is 15 residues long. The CDR3 region is CASSEALQFTGELFF. CDR3 nucleotide sequence: TGTGCCAGCAGTGAAGCGCTCCAGTTCACCGGGGAGCTGTTTTTT. Drawing the rest from reference TRBV2 and TRBJ2-2, the complete variable domain is EPEVTQTPSHQVTQMGQEVILRCVPISNHLYFYWYRQILGQKVEFLVSFYNNEISEKSEIFDDQFSVERPDGSNFTLKIRSTKLEDSAMYFCASSEALQFTGELFFGEGSRLTVL.

This chain joins TRBV5-1 and TRBJ1-1, with D perhaps matching TRBD1 (5 bases). The germline gives CDR1 SGHRS, CDR2 YFSETQ. V gave up 0 bases and J gave up 10 bases, with 13 bases separating them. The CDR3 spans 13 residues. CDR3 region: CASSLEDTPGAFF. DNA for the CDR3: TGCGCCAGCAGCTTGGAGGACACCCCAGGAGCTTTCTTT.

This clone has just a few counts. The rearrangement joins TRBV5-4 to TRBJ1-2; D call uncertain. Deletions cut 0 bases from V and 8 bases from J, with 11 bases between. There are 13 residues in the CDR3. Germline assignment: CDR1 SGHNT and CDR2 YYREEE (reference sequence). CDR3 bases: TGTGCCAGCAGCTTGGGGGGAGGGCCGGGCTACACCTTC. Amino acid sequence: CASSLGGGPGYTF.